Presented here are 23 T cell receptor beta chains from one specimen sequenced in a study of blood T cell repertoires in COVID-19. This table comes from immunoSEQ multiplex PCR, and its TCRdb copy is limited to in-frame clones, with some not included. Found here are approximately 260,000 clones, 80% to 90% of them singletons; the top ten hold approximately 3.3%. Sequenced material: peripheral blood. The receptors originated from a woman aged 40 to 55 with acute or convalescent COVID-19.

The J gene is TRBJ1-3, the V gene TRBV12-3 or TRBV12-4; D is uncertain. The CDR3 covers 13 residues. V was trimmed by 3 bases and J by 4 bases, leaving 7 bases between them. The CDR3 coding sequence is TGTGCCAGCAGTTTGCGGGGAGGAAACACCATATATTTT. Protein: CASSLRGGNTIYF.

The chain is built from TRBV5-1 and TRBJ2-3; 13 bases line up with TRBD2. V was clipped by 4 bases and J by 4 bases; unmatched bases: 6. This CDR3 is built from 16 residues. Germline V gene sequence: CDR1 SGHRS, CDR2 YFSETQ. The CDR3 loop is CASSEEGLAGADTQYF. The CDR3 DNA is TGCGCCAGCAGCGAGGAAGGACTAGCGGGGGCAGATACGCAGTATTTT.

V and J are TRBV27 and TRBJ1-2; possible D gene TRBD1, 5 bases. Between the trimmed V and J ends, which lost 7 bases and 4 bases, there was a span of 16 bases. Germline CDR1 is MNHEY and CDR2 is SMNVEV (reference sequence). This CDR3 is built from 14 residues. The CDR3 DNA is TGTGCCAGCAACACAGGTCCTCCCTCCTATGGCTACACCTTC. Its protein product is CASNTGPPSYGYTF.

CDR3 DNA sequence: TGTGCCAGTGGGCCGGTATATAATTCACCCCTCCACTTT. It codes for CASGPVYNSPLHF. The genes are TRBV19 and TRBJ1-6; no clear D. The length of the CDR3 is 13 residues. Germline V gives CDR1 LNHDA, CDR2 SQIVND (reference sequence). Deletions cut 8 bases from V and 4 bases from J, with 9 bases between.

V gene TRBV4-1 combines with J gene TRBJ2-3; TRBD2 matches at 7 bases. The CDR3 contains 16 residues. J gave up 2 bases and V 1 base, and 6 bases lay outside the gene matches. Per germline, CDR1 MGHRA and CDR2 YSYEKL. The CDR3 is CASSQVSSGDTDTQYF. The CDR3, as DNA: TGCGCCAGCAGCCAAGTTTCTAGCGGAGACACAGATACGCAGTATTTT.

This CDR3 is CASLAGRNTGELFF. The CDR3, as DNA: TGTGCCTCCCTAGCGGGCCGGAACACCGGGGAGCTGTTTTTT. V and J are TRBV30 and TRBJ2-2; TRBD2 matches at 8 bases. Looked up from germline, CDR1 is GTSNPN and CDR2 is SVGIG (reference sequence). The CDR3 totals 14 residues. V shed 7 bases, J shed 1 base, and the junction held 5 bases outside the gene matches. The whole variable domain, remainder taken from reference TRBV30 and TRBJ2-2, is SQTIHQWPATLVQPVGSPLSLECTVEGTSNPNLYWYRQAAGRGLQLLFYSVGIGQISSEVPQNLSASRPQDRQFILSSKKLLLSDSGFYLCASLAGRNTGELFFGEGSRLTVL.

The genes are TRBV9 and TRBJ1-2, with D possibly TRBD1 on 5 matching bases. Per the germline V gene, CDR1 is SGDLS and CDR2 is YYNGEE. V was shortened by 3 bases and J by 2 bases, with 11 bases between the two germline ends. This CDR3 comprises 14 residues. The CDR3 loop reads CASSGGGVNYGYTF. The CDR3 bases are TGTGCCAGCAGCGGAGGAGGGGTGAACTATGGCTACACCTTC.

This rearrangement joins TRBV5-4 to TRBJ1-2; 9 positions match TRBD1. Germline lookup yields CDR1 SGHNT and CDR2 YYREEE (reference sequence). The length of the CDR3 is 17 residues. With V trimmed by 4 bases and J by 7 bases, 17 bases remained unmatched. Written as DNA, the CDR3 is TGTGCCAGCAGCCCATATATTGGGACAGGGAAGGAGGCTGGCTACACCTTC. The encoded protein is CASSPYIGTGKEAGYTF.

This sequence joins TRBV27 and TRBJ1-2; 10 bases are a match to TRBD1. The CDR3 length is 15 residues. Germline V gives CDR1 MNHEY, CDR2 SMNVEV (reference sequence). After removal of 5 bases from V and 4 bases from J, the junction contained 7 bases not matched to a gene. CDR3 amino acids: CASSPQTGGVYGYTF. DNA for the CDR3: TGTGCCAGCAGTCCCCAGACAGGGGGCGTCTATGGCTACACCTTC.

Here the CDR3 DNA reads TGTGCCAGCAGCTTAGGAGCGGGGGGTAACACCGGGGAGCTGTTTTTT. Translated: CASSLGAGGNTGELFF. The chain couples TRBV7-8 to TRBJ2-2; 9 bases line up with TRBD2. Germline V gene sequence: CDR1 SGHVS, CDR2 FQNEAQ. The CDR3 runs to 16 residues. Trimming at V came to 1 base and at J to 2 bases, leaving 2 bases not matched to a gene.

V and J are TRBV5-1 and TRBJ1-1, with a possible D match to TRBD1 (6 bases). The CDR3 is 13 residues long. Germline values: CDR1 SGHRS, CDR2 YFSETQ. V dropped 5 bases and J dropped 1 base, with 9 bases sitting between them. CDR3 in DNA: TGCGCCAGCAGGGGGACACCGAACACTGAAGCTTTCTTT. Protein: CASRGTPNTEAFF.

The V gene is TRBV7-3, the J gene TRBJ2-3; the match to TRBD2 covers 7 bases. Looked up from germline, CDR1 is SGHTA and CDR2 is FQGTGA. The CDR3 totals 12 residues. V lost 5 bases to trimming and J lost 4 bases; unmatched junction nucleotides: 0. CDR3 loop: CASSRGADTQYF. CDR3 DNA sequence: TGTGCCAGCAGCCGGGGGGCAGATACGCAGTATTTT.

The chain combines TRBV2 with TRBJ1-4; D unresolved. Per germline, CDR1 SNHLY and CDR2 FYNNEI. V shed 11 bases and J shed 3 bases, with 10 bases lying between them. There are 12 residues in the CDR3. CDR3 coding DNA: TGTGCCGGCCGGAGGGCTAATGAAAAACTGTTTTTT. This encodes CAGRRANEKLFF.

The chain is built from TRBV27 and TRBJ1-6, with D unresolved. V was pared by 6 bases and J by 6 bases, with 6 bases between. This CDR3 is 12 amino acids long. Germline assignment: CDR1 MNHEY and CDR2 SMNVEV (reference sequence). The CDR3 nucleotides are TGTGCCAGCAGCCCCATTAATTCACCCCTCCACTTT. Translation: CASSPINSPLHF.

This chain uses TRBV24-1 with TRBJ2-1; D perhaps matches TRBD2 (5 bases). The CDR3 length is 16 residues. V was cut by 1 base and J by 7 bases, with 16 bases left in between. In germline, CDR1 is KGHDR, CDR2 SFDVKD. The CDR3 sequence is CATSDLPGMDANEQFF. CDR3 bases: TGTGCCACCAGTGATTTACCCGGGATGGACGCGAATGAGCAGTTCTTC.

The chain combines TRBV4-1 with TRBJ2-2; no clear D. The germline V gene has CDR1 MGHRA and CDR2 YSYEKL. With 1 base removed from V and 2 bases from J, the gap between germline ends came to 5 bases. The CDR3 spans 14 residues. For the CDR3, the DNA is TGCGCCAGCAGCCAAGTAATAAACACCGGGGAGCTGTTTTTT. This sequence encodes CASSQVINTGELFF.

The chain carries TRBV7-9 and TRBJ1-1; D uncertain. Trimming removed 4 bases from V and 4 bases from J, with 10 bases in between. In germline, CDR1 is SEHNR, CDR2 FQNEAQ (reference sequence). This CDR3 comprises 13 residues. CDR3 sequence: CASSSRRSTEAFF. The CDR3, as DNA: TGTGCCAGCAGCTCCCGCAGATCCACTGAAGCTTTCTTT.

The CDR3: CATSRERTANYGYTF. The CDR3 DNA follows: TGTGCCACCAGCAGAGAAAGGACAGCTAACTATGGCTACACCTTC. The chain joins TRBV15 to TRBJ1-2; D perhaps matches TRBD1 (6 bases). Germline CDR1 LNHNV, CDR2 YYDKDF (reference sequence). CDR3 size: 15 residues. V was clipped by 0 bases and J by 0 bases, with 8 bases between them.

The count of this clone is one. This chain connects TRBV5-1 to TRBJ2-3; 8 nucleotides line up with TRBD2. This CDR3 spans 15 amino acids. Germline assignment: CDR1 SGHRS and CDR2 YFSETQ. The V segment lost 4 bases and the J segment 4 bases; nucleotides outside the gene matches: 8. CDR3 residues: CASSPLRGGSDTQYF. The CDR3 DNA reads as TGCGCCAGCAGCCCCCTCCGGGGGGGATCAGATACGCAGTATTTT.

This clone came up a few times. The chain links TRBV10-3 to TRBJ2-3; TRBD2 aligns across 7 bases. The germline gives CDR1 ENHRY, CDR2 SYGVKD. V shed 3 bases, J shed 4 bases, and the junction held 7 bases outside the gene matches. The CDR3 consists of 15 residues. CDR3 nucleotide sequence: TGTGCCATCAGTGATTCGACTAGCAGCGCAGATACGCAGTATTTT. This encodes CAISDSTSSADTQYF.

This clone has more than one count but fewer than ten. The V call is TRBV5-6, the J call TRBJ1-6, with D perhaps TRBD1 (5 bases). Germline V gives CDR1 SGHDT, CDR2 YYEEEE. Trimming left V 0 bases short and J 4 bases short, with 14 bases between. The CDR3 extends over 17 amino acids. This chain's CDR3 is CASSLGVSRVYNSPLHF. CDR3 coding DNA: TGTGCCAGCAGCTTGGGAGTGTCCAGGGTTTATAATTCACCCCTCCACTTT.

This clone was observed a single time. This sequence joins TRBV24-1 and TRBJ2-3; D possibly corresponds to TRBD2 (6 bases). V lost 1 base and J lost 0, with 16 bases in between. The CDR3 has 18 amino acids. Germline-derived CDR1 and CDR2 are KGHDR and SFDVKD. This CDR3 is CATSDFGGTLSSTDTQYF. CDR3 in DNA: TGTGCCACCAGTGATTTTGGGGGGACCCTCTCAAGCACAGATACGCAGTATTTT.

V and J are TRBV5-5 and TRBJ2-7; D is perhaps TRBD1 (5 bases). This CDR3 has 15 residues. The germline V and J ends were trimmed by 0 bases and 2 bases, with 12 bases remaining between them. The germline V gene encodes CDR1 SGHKS and CDR2 YYEKEE (reference sequence). Here the CDR3 DNA reads TGTGCCAGCAGCTTGGAGGGGCGACAGACCTACGAGCAGTACGTC. Translated: CASSLEGRQTYEQYV.